One and the same sample provided the 30 T cell receptor beta chains below, sequenced in a study of T-cell memory formation after mild COVID-19. TCRdb passed the 5' RACE reads through MiXCR, listing each CDR3 protein once. The sample records about 540,000 distinct CDR3 sequences, about 20% being singletons. The sample consisted of PBMCs or a T cell subset sorted from them (not recorded which). The receptors come from an adult woman who had mild COVID-19 (a few samples of this study predate the infection). Cell type and time point are not known.

There are a few counts of this clonotype. The J gene is TRBJ1-2, the V gene TRBV5-4, with 9 bases fitting TRBD1. The CDR3 runs 16 residues. V shed 1 base, J shed 0 bases, and the junction held 4 bases outside the gene matches. The germline CDR1 and CDR2 sequences are SGHNT and YYREEE (reference sequence). The CDR3 DNA reads as TGTGCCAGCAGCTTGAGGGGACAGGGAGCTAACTATGGCTACACCTTC. Translating it yields CASSLRGQGANYGYTF.

Many counts were recorded for this clonotype. The chain is built from TRBV6-5 and TRBJ2-3; 12 nucleotides agree with TRBD1. Germline V CDR1 and CDR2: MNHEY, SVGAGI. There are 18 residues in the CDR3. V was clipped by 0 bases and J by 5 bases; unmatched bases: 9. CDR3 loop: CASSYSTGGQGAGDTQYF. The CDR3 DNA reads as TGTGCCAGCAGTTACTCCACTGGGGGACAGGGGGCCGGAGATACGCAGTATTTT.

The chain uses TRBV20-1 and TRBJ2-3; 7 bases are a match to TRBD2. This CDR3 is built from 12 residues. The germline CDR1 and CDR2 sequences are DFQATT and SNEGSKA (reference sequence). Trimming cost V 2 bases and J 6 bases; bases outside gene matches: 2. CDR3 loop: CSARTGGDTQYF. The CDR3 nucleotides are TGCAGTGCTAGAACCGGGGGGGATACGCAGTATTTT.

A few counts support this clonotype. The J gene is TRBJ2-1, the V gene TRBV24-1; 14 nucleotides line up with TRBD2. The germline CDR1 and CDR2 sequences are KGHDR and SFDVKD. Losses at the gene ends were 4 bases for V and 6 bases for J; bases not matched to a gene: 13. There are 19 residues in the CDR3. The CDR3 DNA reads as TGTGCCACCAGTGACCGACTAGCGGGGGGGCATAGAGCTCCCAATGAGCAGTTCTTC. This gives the protein CATSDRLAGGHRAPNEQFF.

This clonotype was observed many times. The rearrangement joins TRBV20-1 to TRBJ2-1; D remains ambiguous. V lost 2 bases, J lost 0 bases, and 8 bases lay in between. There are 14 residues in the CDR3. Looked up from germline, CDR1 is DFQATT and CDR2 is SNEGSKA (reference sequence). CDR3 sequence (DNA): TGCAGTGCTAGATCTTTGAACTCCTACAATGAGCAGTTCTTC. It encodes CSARSLNSYNEQFF.

The J gene is TRBJ2-4, the V gene TRBV28, with 7 bases identical to TRBD1. Germline CDR1 is MDHEN and CDR2 is SYDVKM. Trimming took 3 bases from V and 1 from J; bases not matched to a gene: 3. CDR3 length: 15 amino acids. The CDR3 protein is CASSFKGAAKNIQYF. CDR3 DNA: TGTGCCAGCAGTTTTAAGGGGGCGGCCAAAAACATTCAGTACTTC.

V usage is TRBV6-6 and J usage is TRBJ1-1; tentatively, D is TRBD1 (5 bases). V lost 6 bases and J lost 6, with 23 bases in between. Looked up from germline, CDR1 is MNHNY and CDR2 is SVGAGI (reference sequence). CDR3 length: 16 amino acids. CDR3 in DNA: TGTGCCAGCAGGAACGAGCGGGACGGGGGATTCGCTGAAGCTTTCTTT. This codes for CASRNERDGGFAEAFF.

A single count supports this clonotype. The rearrangement links TRBV12-3 or TRBV12-4 to TRBJ1-1; TRBD1 is a possible D gene (6 bases). The germline V and J ends were trimmed by 5 bases and 11 bases, with 12 bases remaining between them. The length of the CDR3 is 11 residues. In nucleotides, the CDR3 is TGTGCCAGCAGTCAAGGGGGAAAGGCTTTCTTT. It is translated as CASSQGGKAFF.

This chain connects TRBV12-3 or TRBV12-4 to TRBJ1-5; D not resolved. Trimming removed 3 bases from V and 8 bases from J, with 17 bases in between. The CDR3 totals 15 residues. The chain's CDR3 is CASSFVGPPDKPQHF. The CDR3 DNA is TGTGCCAGCAGTTTCGTAGGCCCTCCGGATAAGCCCCAGCATTTT.

CDR3 sequence (DNA): TGCGCCAGCAGCTTGCAGGGGCGTCCCATGAACACTGAAGCTTTCTTT. Translating gives CASSLQGRPMNTEAFF. The gene calls are TRBV5-1 and TRBJ1-1, with D perhaps TRBD1 (6 bases). V was cut by 1 base and J by 0 bases, with 13 bases left in between. Germline V lookup: CDR1 SGHRS, CDR2 YFSETQ. This CDR3 comprises 16 residues. Together with reference TRBV5-1 and TRBJ1-1, the CDR3 gives the full variable domain: KAGVTQTPRYLIKTRGQQVTLSCSPISGHRSVSWYQQTPGQGLQFLFEYFSETQRNKGNFPGRFSGRQFSNSRSEMNVSTLELGDSALYLCASSLQGRPMNTEAFFGQGTRLTVV.

The CDR3 loop is CASKLGTDTQYF. DNA of the CDR3: TGTGCCAGCAAGCTCGGCACAGATACGCAGTATTTT. The chain carries TRBV2 and TRBJ2-3; D uncertain. Germline V CDR1 and CDR2: SNHLY, FYNNEI. V was cut by 7 bases and J by 1 base, with 6 bases left in between. This CDR3 is 12 amino acids long.

The chain links TRBV7-9 to TRBJ1-1; D is unresolved. Per the germline V gene, CDR1 is SEHNR and CDR2 is FQNEAQ (reference sequence). Trimming left V 4 bases short and J 1 base short, with 16 bases between. This CDR3 contains 16 residues. CDR3 loop: CASSWAGGPTNTEAFF. Written as DNA, the CDR3 is TGTGCCAGCAGCTGGGCTGGAGGGCCCACGAACACTGAAGCTTTCTTT. The variable domain in full, completed from reference TRBV7-9 and TRBJ1-1, reads DTGVSQNPRHKITKRGQNVTFRCDPISEHNRLYWYRQTLGQGPEFLTYFQNEAQLEKSRLLSDRFSAERPKGSFSTLEIQRTEQGDSAMYLCASSWAGGPTNTEAFFGQGTRLTVV.

J is TRBJ2-5 and V is TRBV20-1; possible D gene TRBD2, 5 bases. Looked up from germline, CDR1 is DFQATT and CDR2 is SNEGSKA (reference sequence). V was pared by 1 base and J by 4 bases, with 10 bases between. The CDR3 extends over 13 amino acids. CDR3 DNA sequence: TGCAGTGCTAGAGTAGCGAACGTAGAGACCCAGTACTTC. Translated, it gives CSARVANVETQYF.

This clonotype was observed a handful of times. The gene calls are TRBV6-5 and TRBJ1-5; tentatively, D is TRBD1 (5 bases). This CDR3 is 13 amino acids long. Germline V gene sequence: CDR1 MNHEY, CDR2 SVGAGI. V was trimmed by 5 bases and J by 8 bases, leaving 13 bases between them. This CDR3 reads CASSRAQGEPQHF. Written as DNA, the CDR3 is TGTGCCAGCAGTCGGGCCCAGGGCGAGCCCCAGCATTTT.

This clonotype was seen a handful of times. The chain employs TRBV12-3 or TRBV12-4 and TRBJ2-3, with unresolved D. Trimming removed 4 bases at V and 2 bases at J, with 13 bases between. This CDR3 contains 15 residues. This CDR3 reads CASSSPPEATDTQYF. DNA for the CDR3: TGTGCCAGCAGTTCCCCCCCCGAGGCCACAGATACGCAGTATTTT.

V is TRBV4-2 and J is TRBJ1-2; D ambiguous. Germline V gene data show CDR1 as LGHNA and CDR2 as YNFKEQ. V was pared by 0 bases and J by 4 bases, with 12 bases between. The CDR3 covers 15 residues. CDR3 DNA sequence: TGTGCCAGCAGCCAAGAAAAGGCAGAGATCTATGGCTACACCTTC. Amino acid sequence: CASSQEKAEIYGYTF.

This clonotype was seen a handful of times. The chain is built from TRBV5-6 and TRBJ2-1; 10 nucleotides match TRBD2. Germline V gene sequence: CDR1 SGHDT, CDR2 YYEEEE. The J segment lost 4 bases and the V segment lost 3 bases, leaving 10 bases of the junction unmatched. The CDR3 length is 17 residues. The CDR3 coding sequence is TGTGCCAGCAGCTCCCTGAGGTCTAGCGGGGGTTACAATGAGCAGTTCTTC. The encoded protein is CASSSLRSSGGYNEQFF.

V gene TRBV9 combines with J gene TRBJ2-1; TRBD2 agrees at 10 bases. There are 16 residues in the CDR3. Germline CDR1 reads SGDLS; CDR2 reads YYNGEE. J lost 0 bases, V lost 3 bases, and 3 bases had no gene match. The CDR3 sequence: CASSESGRGSYNEQFF. The CDR3 nucleotides are TGTGCCAGCAGCGAAAGCGGGAGGGGCTCCTACAATGAGCAGTTCTTC.

V is TRBV11-2 and J is TRBJ2-1, with D possibly being TRBD2 (5 bases). V was clipped by 3 bases and J by 6 bases, with 12 bases between them. Germline CDR1 and CDR2: SGHAT and FQNNGV. This CDR3 has 14 residues. The CDR3 sequence is CASSFSDSFNEQFF. CDR3 nucleotide sequence: TGTGCCAGCAGCTTCTCGGACTCGTTCAATGAGCAGTTCTTC.

This clonotype has just a few counts. The CDR3 is CASSPLASYNEQFF. CDR3 sequence (DNA): TGTGCCAGCAGCCCACTAGCGTCCTACAATGAGCAGTTCTTC. The V and J genes are TRBV11-1 and TRBJ2-1, with 7 positions matching TRBD2. J lost 1 base, V lost 5 bases, and 2 bases had no gene match. Germline CDR1 reads SGHAT; CDR2 reads FQDESV (reference sequence). The CDR3 is 14 residues long.

The V call is TRBV6-1, the J call TRBJ2-1; 7 bases are a match to TRBD2. The CDR3 loop spans 15 amino acids. The J segment lost 3 bases and the V segment lost 1 base, leaving 3 bases of the junction unmatched. Germline lookup yields CDR1 MNHNS and CDR2 SASEGT. In DNA, the CDR3 is TGTGCCAGCAGTGAAGGGACGGGAGGCTACAATGAGCAGTTCTTC. Translation: CASSEGTGGYNEQFF.

The table lists this clonotype with a few counts. V and J are TRBV7-9 and TRBJ2-5; D is undetermined. V was cut by 1 base and J by 2 bases, with 20 bases left in between. The CDR3 covers 18 residues. Germline V CDR1 and CDR2: SEHNR, FQNEAQ (reference sequence). CDR3 coding DNA: TGTGCCAGCAGCTTAGTAGGTCCATTGCCAGCCCCACAAGAGACCCAGTACTTC. Residues: CASSLVGPLPAPQETQYF.

This clonotype was seen more than once but under ten times. The chain combines TRBV7-2 with TRBJ2-2; 7 bases agree with TRBD2. Germline values: CDR1 SGHTA, CDR2 FQGNSA. This CDR3 region has 18 residues. Trimming took 4 bases from V and 4 from J; bases not matched to a gene: 15. The CDR3, as DNA: TGTGCCAGCAGCTCATACGGGGGGACGGCGAGGGGCACCGGGGAGCTGTTTTTT. Amino acid sequence: CASSSYGGTARGTGELFF.

This clonotype has a handful of counts. The chain recombines TRBV29-1 with TRBJ1-4; tentatively, D is TRBD1 (5 bases). With 5 bases removed from V and 0 bases from J, the gap between germline ends came to 13 bases. CDR1 is SQVTM, CDR2 ANQGSEA, per germline. This CDR3 is built from 15 residues. CDR3 residues: CSVCFDSTTNEKLFF. The CDR3 DNA follows: TGCAGCGTTTGTTTCGACAGTACAACTAATGAAAAACTGTTTTTT.

The chain employs TRBV6-2 or TRBV6-3 and TRBJ1-5; TRBD1 matches 7 bases. V dropped 4 bases and J dropped 6; count of bases not matched to a gene: 9. The CDR3 totals 15 residues. Germline V gene sequence: CDR1 MNHEY, CDR2 SVGEGT. The CDR3 loop reads CASSFPQGTSQPQHF. The CDR3 nucleotides are TGTGCCAGCAGTTTCCCACAGGGGACGAGTCAGCCCCAGCATTTT.

This clonotype was observed at least ten times. This chain connects TRBV6-6 to TRBJ2-7, with TRBD1 identical over 10 bases. The CDR3 runs to 13 residues. V shed 7 bases and J 5 bases; nucleotides not matched to a gene: 5. In germline, CDR1 is MNHNY, CDR2 SVGAGI (reference sequence). The CDR3 here is CASTQTGGNEQYF. The CDR3 DNA follows: TGTGCCAGCACCCAGACAGGGGGCAACGAGCAGTACTTC.

CDR3 sequence reads: CASSLGTGIGSPLHF. The CDR3 DNA reads TGTGCCAGCAGCTTAGGGACGGGAATTGGTTCACCCCTCCACTTT. The rearrangement joins TRBV7-8 to TRBJ1-6; D call uncertain. The V and J ends lost 1 base and 9 bases respectively, with 13 bases between them. This CDR3 has 15 amino acids. The V gene's germline CDR1 is SGHVS and CDR2 FQNEAQ.

Many counts were recorded for this clonotype. This sequence joins TRBV9 and TRBJ2-1; no clear D gene. V lost 4 bases and J lost 4, with 15 bases in between. Germline CDR1 reads SGDLS; CDR2 reads YYNGEE. This CDR3 is 15 amino acids long. CDR3 DNA sequence: TGTGCCAGCAGCCCCTCGGCGACACATTACAATGAGCAGTTCTTC. Translating gives CASSPSATHYNEQFF.

The V gene is TRBV18, the J gene TRBJ2-3, with 8 bases aligning to TRBD1. Per germline, CDR1 KGHSH and CDR2 LQKENI. This CDR3 has 17 amino acids. The ends lost 2 bases at V and 4 bases at J; junction bases unmatched: 11. CDR3 sequence reads: CASSPIGTGYFADTQYF. The CDR3 coding sequence is TGTGCCAGCTCACCAATCGGGACAGGCTATTTTGCAGATACGCAGTATTTT.

This sequence joins TRBV7-9 and TRBJ2-2; 7 nucleotides align to TRBD1. The V segment lost 5 bases and the J segment 3 bases; nucleotides outside the gene matches: 6. CDR1 and CDR2 (germline): SEHNR, FQNEAQ (reference sequence). CDR3 length: 15 residues. CDR3: CASSPKGQYTGELFF. The CDR3 DNA sequence: TGTGCCAGCAGCCCCAAGGGACAGTACACCGGGGAGCTGTTTTTT.